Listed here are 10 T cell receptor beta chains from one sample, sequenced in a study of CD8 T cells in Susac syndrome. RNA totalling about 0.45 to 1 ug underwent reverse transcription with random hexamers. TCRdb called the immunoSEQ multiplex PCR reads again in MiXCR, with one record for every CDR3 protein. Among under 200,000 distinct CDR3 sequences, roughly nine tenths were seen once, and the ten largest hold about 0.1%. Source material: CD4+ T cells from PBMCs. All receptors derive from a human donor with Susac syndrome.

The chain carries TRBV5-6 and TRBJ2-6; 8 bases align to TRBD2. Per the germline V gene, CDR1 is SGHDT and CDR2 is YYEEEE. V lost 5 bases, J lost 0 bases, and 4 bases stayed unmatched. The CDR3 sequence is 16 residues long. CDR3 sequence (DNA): TGTGCCAGCAGGCCGGCGGGGGGCTCTGGGGCCAACGTCCTGACTTTC. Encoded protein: CASRPAGGSGANVLTF.

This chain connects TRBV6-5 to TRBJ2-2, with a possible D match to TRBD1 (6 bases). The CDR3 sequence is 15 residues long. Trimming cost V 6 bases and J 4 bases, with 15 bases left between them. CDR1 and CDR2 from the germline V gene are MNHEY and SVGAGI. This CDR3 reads CASRGARESTGELFF. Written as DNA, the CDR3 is TGTGCCAGCAGGGGGGCGCGTGAGTCCACCGGGGAGCTGTTTTTT.

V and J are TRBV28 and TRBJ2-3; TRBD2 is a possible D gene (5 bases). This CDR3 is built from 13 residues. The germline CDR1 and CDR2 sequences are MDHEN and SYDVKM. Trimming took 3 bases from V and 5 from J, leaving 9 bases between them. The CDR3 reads CASSLHGGDTQYF. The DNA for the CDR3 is TGTGCCAGCAGTTTGCACGGAGGAGATACGCAGTATTTT.

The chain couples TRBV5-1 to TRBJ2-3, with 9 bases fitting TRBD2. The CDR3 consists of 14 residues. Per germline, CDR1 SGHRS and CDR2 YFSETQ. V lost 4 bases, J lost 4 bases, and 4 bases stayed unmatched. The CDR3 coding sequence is TGCGCCAGCAGCCTTAGCGGGAGCGCAGATACGCAGTATTTT. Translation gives CASSLSGSADTQYF.

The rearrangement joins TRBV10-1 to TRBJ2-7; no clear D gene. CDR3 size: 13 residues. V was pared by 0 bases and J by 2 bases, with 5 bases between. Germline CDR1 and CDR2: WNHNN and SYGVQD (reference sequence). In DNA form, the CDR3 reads TGCGCCAGCAGTGAGTCGGCGGCCTACGAGCAGTACTTC. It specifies CASSESAAYEQYF.

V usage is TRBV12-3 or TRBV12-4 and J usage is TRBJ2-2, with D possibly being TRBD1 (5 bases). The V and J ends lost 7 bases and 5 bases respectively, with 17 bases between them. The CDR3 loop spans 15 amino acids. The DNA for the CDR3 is TGTGCCAGCACCCCCCCAGGGCAAACGACCGGGGAGCTGTTTTTT. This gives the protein CASTPPGQTTGELFF.

CDR3 nucleotides: TGTGCCAGTATTCTAGGACAGGGGGCCCCCGGGGAGCTGTTTTTT. It codes for CASILGQGAPGELFF. The chain joins TRBV19 to TRBJ2-2; 11 bases agree with TRBD1. The trim removed 7 bases at V and 6 bases at J, leaving 7 bases unmatched. Germline V gene data show CDR1 as LNHDA and CDR2 as SQIVND (reference sequence). There are 15 residues in the CDR3.

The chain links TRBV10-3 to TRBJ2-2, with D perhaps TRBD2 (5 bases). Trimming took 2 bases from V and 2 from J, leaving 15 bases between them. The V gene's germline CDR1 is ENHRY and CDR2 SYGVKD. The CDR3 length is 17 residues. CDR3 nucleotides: TGTGCCATCAGTGAGGGGTTTGCGGGTCGTAACACCGGGGAGCTGTTTTTT. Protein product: CAISEGFAGRNTGELFF.

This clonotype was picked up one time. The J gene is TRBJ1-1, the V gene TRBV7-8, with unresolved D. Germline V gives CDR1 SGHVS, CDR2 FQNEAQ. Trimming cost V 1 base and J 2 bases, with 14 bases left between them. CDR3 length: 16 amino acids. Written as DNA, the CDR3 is TGTGCCAGCAGCTTAGAGGGTATGCTTTTTAACACTGAAGCTTTCTTT. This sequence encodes CASSLEGMLFNTEAFF. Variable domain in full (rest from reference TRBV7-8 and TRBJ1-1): GAGVSQSPRYKVAKRGQDVALRCDPISGHVSLFWYQQALGQGPEFLTYFQNEAQLDKSGLPSDRFFAERPEGSVSTLKIQRTQQEDSAVYLCASSLEGMLFNTEAFFGQGTRLTVV.

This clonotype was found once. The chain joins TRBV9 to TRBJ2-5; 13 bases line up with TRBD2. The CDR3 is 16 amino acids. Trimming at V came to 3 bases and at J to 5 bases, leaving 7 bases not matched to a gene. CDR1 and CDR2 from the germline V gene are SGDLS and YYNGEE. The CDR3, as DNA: TGTGCCAGCAGCGCCCTGGGACTAGCGGGGATCGAGACCCAGTACTTC. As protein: CASSALGLAGIETQYF.